This T cell receptor (beta chain) comes out of a study of T cells after posttransplantation cyclophosphamide. There are 16 residues in the CDR3. V lost 5 bases to trimming and J lost 6 bases, with 20 bases between them. CDR1 is SGHTA and CDR2 is FQGNSA in the germline V gene. Study-wide points: Donor CD8+ memory clones often dominated recipient blood repertoires at later times.

As concerns this clone: The antigen remains undetermined.

Generated by immunoSEQ multiplex PCR, the TCRdb table keeps only in-frame clones and is missing some. This sample has some 40,000 clones and no singletons, with 2.5% in the ten largest. The chain employs TRBV7-2 and TRBJ2-1, with D possibly TRBD1 on 6 matching bases. Sequenced: PBMCs. The source is a man aged 45-65 years in good health, CMV-negative, and a related stem cell transplant donor. CDR3 bases: TGTGCCAGCAGCCCCGTTTATTGGGACAAGAGCAATGAGCAGTTCTTC. Translated: CASSPVYWDKSNEQFF.